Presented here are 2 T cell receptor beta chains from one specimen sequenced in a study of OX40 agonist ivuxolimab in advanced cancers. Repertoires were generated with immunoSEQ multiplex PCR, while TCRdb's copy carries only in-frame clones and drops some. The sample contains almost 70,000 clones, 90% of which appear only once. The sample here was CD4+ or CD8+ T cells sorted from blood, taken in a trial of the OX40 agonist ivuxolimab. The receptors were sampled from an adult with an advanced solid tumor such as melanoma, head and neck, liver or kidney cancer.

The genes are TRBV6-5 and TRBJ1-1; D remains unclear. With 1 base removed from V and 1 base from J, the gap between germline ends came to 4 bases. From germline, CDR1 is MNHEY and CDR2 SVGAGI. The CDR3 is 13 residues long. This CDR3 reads CASSYLGNTEAFF. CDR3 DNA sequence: TGTGCCAGCAGTTACTTGGGGAACACTGAAGCTTTCTTT.

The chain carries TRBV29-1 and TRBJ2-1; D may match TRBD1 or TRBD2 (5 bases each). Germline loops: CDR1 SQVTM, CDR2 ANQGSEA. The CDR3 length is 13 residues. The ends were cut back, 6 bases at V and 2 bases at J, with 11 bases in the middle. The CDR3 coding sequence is TGCAGCGTGTCCGGGACGACCTACAATGAGCAGTTCTTC. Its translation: CSVSGTTYNEQFF.